This T cell receptor beta chain was observed in a study of shared clonotypes between healthy human individuals. Findings of the study overall: Shared clonotypes: 4.5% to 5% naive CD4, around 3.7% naive CD8, less than 2.5% memory CD4, approximately 0.4% memory CD8.

Repertoires were generated with immunoSEQ multiplex PCR, while TCRdb's copy carries only in-frame clones and drops some. Of nearly 2 million clones listed, about 95% were seen once; the top ten hold more than 0.9%. CD45RO-negative CD8 cells positively selected for CCR7 made up the naive population, which excluded terminally differentiated effector memory CD45RA+ cells. The donors were adults (healthy and HIV-negative) with no recent acute infections or vaccinations. Everyone who donated was a Caucasian adult who lived in Nashville, Tennessee. The ends were cut back, 2 bases at V and 6 bases at J, with 16 bases in the middle. Germline V lookup: CDR1 SGHTA, CDR2 FQGNSA. The CDR3 has 15 amino acids. On this clone itself: Antigen specificity is unknown.

Material for sequencing was naive CD8+ T cells sorted from blood. The sequence derives from a man younger than 35 in good health. The chain uses TRBV7-2 and TRBJ1-1; TRBD1 is a possible D gene (6 bases). CDR3 coding DNA: TGTGCCAGCAGCTTATGGGTCATGGGGGGCCCTGAAGCTTTCTTT. Encoded protein: CASSLWVMGGPEAFF.